The subject of this entry is one T cell receptor beta chain. Its target antigen remains unknown. Per-base qualities were not stored, and no clone one base away is much larger. The CDR3, cysteine through phenylalanine, is 12 amino acids long. Only the CDR3 DNA stays, 36 bases, in frame from base 1. From the germline V gene (reference sequence), CDR1 is SEHNR and CDR2 is FQNEAQ. At the junction V is shortened by 3 bases and J by 4 bases, with 6 bases in between. The immunoSEQ assay, a bias-controlled multiplex PCR with V- and J-specific primers, was used to amplify TCR beta CDR3 regions from genomic DNA. In a second PCR step, a proprietary barcode and Illumina adapter sequences were attached to the CDR3 amplicons. An Illumina MiSeq instrument was used to sequence the CDR3 libraries. On the study's bioinformatics: immunoSEQ Analyzer 3.0 was used for export and quality control, with R Bioconductor and Immunarch used for downstream analyses. Only productive rearrangements in the normalized downsampled data set went into calculating the repertoire metrics. In the normalized cohort, a clonotype counted as pathologically expanded if the clonotype was larger than 5 templates. The Inverse Simpson Index served as the measure of repertoire diversity. To capture all clonotypes, the CMV-specificity analyses were run on the non-normalized data set. TCRdb provides this immuneACCESS table in a form limited to in-frame rearrangements. Some clones are lacking; in checked studies, under half of them reflect an unresolved V gene, and why the rest are absent is not known. V, J and clone size were drawn from that table, and D and trimming were deduced from the DNA. The sample table records several thousand clones; 77% of these occur just once. Of the sample, around 25% is held by the ten largest clones.

The data are from a study of T cell clonotyping in hematopoietic cell transplantation listed by TCRdb under 2021. As for the study more broadly: In the study, fewer than 150 blood samples were gathered from a few dozen consecutive transplant recipients and their related donors. Patients were recruited between September 2015 and 2017 and followed until September 2020 or death.

What the authors observed across the whole study: Sample size was limited, and cells were not sorted, so CD4 and CD8 repertoire contributions could not be separated. A decrease in recipient TCR diversity was observed after transplant, and a progressive increase in pathologically expanded clonotypes was seen from day 30 to day 180. Inverse Simpson Index values from donors and from recipients before transplant predicted broader TCR repertoire diversity after transplant. Recipient repertoires showed only a small fraction of overlap with donor repertoires, and over 95% appeared de novo at the given depth.

The time point label of this sample denotes: 100 days after allo-HCT. Recipient blood was collected about 28 days before transplant and at days 30, 100 and 180 after transplant. Nuclei Lysis Solution was used to extract genomic DNA from fresh or cryopreserved unfractionated peripheral blood mononuclear cells. The input for sequencing was peripheral blood mononuclear cells, taken 100 days after allogeneic stem cell transplant. Rearrangement joined TRBV7-9 to TRBJ1-1; there is no confident call for the D gene. The source of this sequence is a female patient between 50 and 60 years old who had an allogeneic stem cell transplant from an unrelated donor, so the T cells may come from the graft donor. Some clones in this sample may be carry-over from other donors' samples. The base sequence is TGTGCCAGCAGCTTGGGTACCACTGAAGCTTTCTTT. This codes for CASSLGTTEAFF.